The T cell receptor (beta chain) described here comes from a study of low-dose radiotherapy and immunotherapy resistance in tumors. TRAV- and TRBV-specific primers, spanning alpha and beta chains, primed first-strand cDNA. TCR amplification used 20 PCR cycles, a constant-region primer and a V-primer adapter. TCRdb used MiXCR to reprocess the reads, holding one entry per CDR3 protein. The sample carries approximately 91,000 distinct CDR3 sequences, under 25% recorded once. This clonotype has ten or more counts. J gave up 3 bases and V 2 bases, and 3 bases lay outside the gene matches. Germline-derived CDR1 and CDR2 are LNHDA and SQIVND (reference sequence). The CDR3 extends over 16 amino acids. Time point noted: after trial treatment. Treatment here: LDRT plus nivolumab, ipilimumab, low-dose cyclophosphamide and aspirin (RACIN trial).

The rearrangement joins TRBV19 to TRBJ2-2; 10 nucleotides match TRBD2. This clonotype originated in a female donor with ovarian cancer. This specimen consisted of PBMCs, obtained after low-dose radiotherapy plus immunotherapy. CDR3 region: CASSILAGAYTGELFF. The CDR3 nucleotides are TGTGCCAGTAGTATACTAGCGGGAGCCTACACCGGGGAGCTGTTTTTT.